Below, 12 T cell receptor beta chains from the same sample are listed, as sequenced in a study of low-dose radiotherapy and immunotherapy resistance in tumors. Noted time point: after trial treatment. Treatment denoted: LDRT plus nivolumab, ipilimumab, low-dose cyclophosphamide and aspirin (RACIN trial). TRAV- and TRBV-specific primers, spanning alpha and beta chains, primed first-strand cDNA. With a constant-region primer and a V-primer adapter, TCRs were subjected to approximately 18 PCR cycles of amplification. TCRdb analysed the reads with MiXCR anew, one entry per CDR3 protein. The table has 39,000 or so distinct CDR3 sequences, 20% seen once; the top ten hold 9.2%. This material consisted of PBMCs, taken after low-dose radiotherapy plus immunotherapy. These receptors originate from a female donor with ovarian cancer.

This clonotype is termed medium-sized. The chain joins TRBV4-1 to TRBJ2-1; 9 positions match TRBD1. The CDR3 contains 17 residues. CDR1 is MGHRA and CDR2 is YSYEKL in the germline V gene. V was clipped by 4 bases and J by 0 bases; unmatched bases: 7. CDR3 loop: CASSRDRGESSYNEQFF. DNA of the CDR3: TGCGCCAGCAGCCGAGACAGGGGGGAAAGCTCCTACAATGAGCAGTTCTTC.

At least ten counts were recorded for this clonotype. V is TRBV29-1 and J is TRBJ1-1, with D maybe TRBD1 (6 bases). Germline lookup yields CDR1 SQVTM and CDR2 ANQGSEA. The V and J ends lost 6 bases and 5 bases respectively, with 16 bases between them. This CDR3 is 13 amino acids long. CDR3 residues: CSVAQGRGTEAFF. CDR3 DNA sequence: TGCAGCGTGGCTCAGGGAAGGGGGACTGAAGCTTTCTTT.

At least ten counts were recorded for this clonotype. The rearrangement joins TRBV10-3 to TRBJ2-7, with D maybe TRBD1 (6 bases). Germline CDR1 and CDR2: ENHRY and SYGVKD. The ends were cut back, 4 bases at V and 0 bases at J, with 10 bases in the middle. The CDR3 has 14 residues. The DNA of the CDR3 is TGTGCCATCAGTGTTGGGGACATCTCCTACGAGCAGTACTTC. Translating it yields CAISVGDISYEQYF.

This clonotype was seen once. This chain uses TRBV19 with TRBJ2-3; D is unclear. Per germline, CDR1 LNHDA and CDR2 SQIVND (reference sequence). V dropped 5 bases and J dropped 5 bases, with 17 bases sitting between them. This CDR3 spans 15 amino acids. The CDR3 sequence: CASSLTGSTKDTQYF. CDR3 DNA: TGTGCCAGTAGTTTGACGGGTTCCACGAAAGATACGCAGTATTTT.

This clonotype was counted many times. The rearrangement uses TRBV18 and TRBJ2-6; 12 nucleotides agree with TRBD1. CDR1 is KGHSH, CDR2 LQKENI, per germline. V gave up 6 bases and J gave up 2 bases; unmatched junction bases: 5. The CDR3 consists of 17 residues. The CDR3 DNA reads TGTGCCAGCTCCCAGGGACAGGGGGCAGCTGGGGCCAACGTCCTGACTTTC. Translation: CASSQGQGAAGANVLTF. Full variable domain (remainder filled in from reference TRBV18 and TRBJ2-6): NAGVMQNPRHLVRRRGQEARLRCSPMKGHSHVYWYRQLPEEGLKFMVYLQKENIIDESGMPKERFSAEFPKEGPSILRIQQVVRGDSAAYFCASSQGQGAAGANVLTFGAGSRLTVL.

There are many counts of this clonotype. This sequence joins TRBV10-3 and TRBJ2-7, with D uncertain. The CDR3 length is 14 residues. V lost 8 bases and J lost 2, with 16 bases in between. The germline CDR1 and CDR2 sequences are ENHRY and SYGVKD. This CDR3 reads CAIGAGDGPYEQYF. The DNA of the CDR3 is TGTGCCATCGGCGCCGGAGATGGGCCCTACGAGCAGTACTTC.

This clonotype has at least ten counts. This chain uses TRBV28 with TRBJ1-1; 7 positions agree with TRBD1. Germline V gives CDR1 MDHEN, CDR2 SYDVKM. The J segment lost 0 bases and the V segment lost 5 bases, leaving 6 bases of the junction unmatched. The CDR3 has 15 amino acids. The CDR3 DNA reads TGTGCCAGCAGTAAGGGACAGCTCATGAACACTGAAGCTTTCTTT. The encoded protein is CASSKGQLMNTEAFF.

This chain connects TRBV12-3 or TRBV12-4 to TRBJ1-1; D is uncertain. The CDR3 spans 14 residues. V was trimmed by 5 bases and J by 4 bases, leaving 14 bases between them. The CDR3 DNA is TGTGCCAGCAGTATCGGGCCAAAGGGCACTGAAGCTTTCTTT. Amino acid sequence: CASSIGPKGTEAFF.

This clonotype was found many times. This chain uses TRBV5-1 with TRBJ2-1, with D tentatively TRBD1 or TRBD2 (5 bases each). The germline V gene has CDR1 SGHRS and CDR2 YFSETQ. Trimming removed 0 bases from V and 7 bases from J, with 14 bases in between. The CDR3 loop spans 15 amino acids. This chain's CDR3 is CASSLDPGTGNEQFF. The CDR3 DNA follows: TGCGCCAGCAGCTTGGACCCTGGGACGGGGAATGAGCAGTTCTTC.

This clonotype showed up many times. The CDR3, as DNA: TGTGCCAGCAGCGTGGGACAGGGTATCCATGAGCAGTTCTTC. It yields the protein CASSVGQGIHEQFF. The V and J genes are TRBV9 and TRBJ2-1, with TRBD1 matching over 9 bases. CDR1 is SGDLS and CDR2 is YYNGEE in the germline V gene. This CDR3 comprises 14 residues. J gave up 8 bases and V 2 bases, and 5 bases lay outside the gene matches.

This chain uses TRBV9 with TRBJ2-3, with 8 bases lining up with TRBD2. CDR3 size: 16 residues. Germline-derived CDR1 and CDR2 are SGDLS and YYNGEE. Unmatched junction bases numbered 7, after V lost 3 bases and J lost 1 base. The CDR3 DNA sequence: TGTGCCAGCAGCGCGGGGGCGGGAGGCGGCACAGATACGCAGTATTTT. Protein sequence: CASSAGAGGGTDTQYF.

This clonotype has a count of ten or more. This chain uses TRBV10-3 with TRBJ2-1; 12 bases fit TRBD2. V gave up 6 bases and J gave up 4 bases; unmatched junction bases: 4. Germline V gene sequence: CDR1 ENHRY, CDR2 SYGVKD. This CDR3 contains 15 residues. Written as DNA, the CDR3 is TGTGCCATCAGCGCGACTAGCGGGGGATACAATGAGCAGTTCTTC. This translates into CAISATSGGYNEQFF.